This T cell receptor (beta chain) was obtained from a study of T cell repertoires in cytomegalovirus infection. For the study at large: Public TCR beta signature analysis indicated the presence of both CMV infection and matching HLA type.

TCRdb analysed the reads with MiXCR anew, one entry per CDR3 protein. The sample has about 570,000 distinct CDR3 sequences; approximately 40% are singletons. After removal of 2 bases from V and 10 bases from J, the junction contained 7 bases not matched to a gene. The CDR3 runs to 15 residues. In germline, CDR1 is MNHNY, CDR2 SVGAGI (reference sequence). The study, taken as a whole, reports: Cumulative public TCR beta family frequency identified carriers of CMV plus the relevant HLA. The ex vivo response was dominated by HLA-C-restricted CMV-specific TCR beta clonotypes.

About this clonotype: Its specificity is not known.

The sequences come from cultured PBMCs, collected from culture after CMV antigen stimulation. The receptor's source is a human donor in good health (CMV status not recorded). Some clones in this sample may be carry-over from other donors' samples. The J gene is TRBJ2-4, the V gene TRBV6-6; 11 bases map to TRBD2. CDR3 loop: CASSYLAGGRGIQYF. The CDR3 DNA sequence: TGTGCCAGCAGTTACCTAGCGGGGGGCCGGGGGATTCAGTACTTC.